This T cell receptor beta chain was observed in a study of blood T cell repertoires in COVID-19. Study at large: Nucleic acid was either cDNA or gDNA, and it came from T cells, B-cell-depleted T cells, or PBMCs.

CDR3 length: 15 amino acids. V lost 0 bases and J lost 9; bases outside the gene matches: 5. Germline values: CDR1 SGHTA, CDR2 FQGNSA. TCRdb's copy holds only in-frame clones and misses some; the assay was immunoSEQ multiplex PCR. The table has about 140,000 clones, under 90% seen once; the top ten hold over 35%. This chain connects TRBV7-2 to TRBJ2-1; 10 nucleotides match TRBD2. Sequenced material: peripheral blood. This receptor was taken from a human donor in a cohort sampled during active COVID-19. For the CDR3, the DNA is TGTGCCAGCAGCTTAGCGGCTAGCGGGAGAGGTGAGCAGTTCTTC. Amino acids: CASSLAASGRGEQFF. Based on the CDR3 plus reference TRBV7-2 and TRBJ2-1, the full variable domain is GAGVSQSPSNKVTEKGKDVELRCDPISGHTALYWYRQSLGQGLEFLIYFQGNSAPDKSGLPSDRFSAERTGGSVSTLTIQRTQQEDSAVYLCASSLAASGRGEQFFGPGTRLTVL.